The 5 T cell receptor beta chains reported below all come from one sample, sequenced in a study of cytomegalovirus exposure and HLA in healthy donors (dated by TCRdb to 2017 to 2019). The method behind the library was the immunoSEQ multiplex PCR assay. For the multiplex PCR, a mixture combining 60 forward primers for TCR Vbeta segments and 13 reverse primers for TCR Jbeta segments was used. What TCRdb holds here is the immuneACCESS table cut down to in-frame rearrangements. Part of the clones is not present; checked against another copy, under half of the missing clones reflect an unresolved V gene, and the others are unexplained. Counted in this sample were 90,000 to 150,000 clones; about 70% of them appeared once. More than 2% of the sample rests with the top ten. The material sequenced was PBMCs. The source is a human donor in good health.

The genes are TRBV6-1 and TRBJ1-5; D is unresolved. CDR3 size: 14 residues. In germline, CDR1 is MNHNS, CDR2 SASEGT. V gave up 7 bases and J gave up 2 bases, with 12 bases separating them. The CDR3 DNA reads as TGTGCCAGCATCCCCTTGGCGGGCAATCAGCCCCAGCATTTT. Translating it yields CASIPLAGNQPQHF.

The chain combines TRBV7-9 with TRBJ2-5, with D perhaps matching TRBD2 (6 bases). V lost 4 bases and J 5 bases, leaving 17 bases between the germline ends. CDR3 length equals 15 residues. Germline V lookup: CDR1 SEHNR, CDR2 FQNEAQ (reference sequence). The CDR3 nucleotides read TGTGCCAGCAGCTCCCGGACTACCGAACGGGAGACCCAGTACTTC. It codes for CASSSRTTERETQYF.

The chain recombines TRBV5-1 with TRBJ2-1; 11 positions agree with TRBD1. The CDR3 loop spans 14 amino acids. Per germline, CDR1 SGHRS and CDR2 YFSETQ. V dropped 4 bases and J dropped 6; count of bases not matched to a gene: 3. The CDR3 DNA follows: TGCGCCAGCAGCATGGACAGGGGGCTCAATGAGCAGTTCTTC. It is translated as CASSMDRGLNEQFF.

V and J are TRBV5-6 and TRBJ1-1; 9 nucleotides line up with TRBD1. Germline CDR1 and CDR2: SGHDT and YYEEEE. The CDR3 runs 14 residues. V trimming: 4 bases; J trimming: 7 bases; junction bases outside the gene matches: 8. The CDR3 bases are TGTGCCAGCAGCCGCCGTACAGGGGGCAGTGAAGCTTTCTTT. Translating gives CASSRRTGGSEAFF. Supplemented by reference TRBV5-6 and TRBJ1-1, the full variable domain reads DAGVTQSPTHLIKTRGQQVTLRCSPKSGHDTVSWYQQALGQGPQFIFQYYEEEERQRGNFPDRFSGHQFPNYSSELNVNALLLGDSALYLCASSRRTGGSEAFFGQGTRLTVV.

The rearrangement uses TRBV6-5 and TRBJ1-4, with 9 bases identical to TRBD1. The CDR3 is 15 amino acids. Germline loops: CDR1 MNHEY, CDR2 SVGAGI. Germline trimming cut 3 bases from V and 6 bases from J; bases unmatched to any gene: 5. CDR3 residues: CASSYKTGGDEKLFF. CDR3 bases: TGTGCCAGCAGTTATAAAACAGGGGGCGATGAAAAACTGTTTTTT.